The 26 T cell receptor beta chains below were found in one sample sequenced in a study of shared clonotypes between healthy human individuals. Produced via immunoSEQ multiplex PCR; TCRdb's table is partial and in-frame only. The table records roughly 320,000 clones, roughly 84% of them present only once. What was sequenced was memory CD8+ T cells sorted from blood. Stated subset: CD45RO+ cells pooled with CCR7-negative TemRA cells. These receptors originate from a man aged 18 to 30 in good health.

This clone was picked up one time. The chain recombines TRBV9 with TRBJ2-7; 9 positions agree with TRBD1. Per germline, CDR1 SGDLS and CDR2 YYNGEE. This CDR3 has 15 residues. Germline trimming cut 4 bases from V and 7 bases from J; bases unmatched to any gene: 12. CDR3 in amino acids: CASSPWGTGSEEQYF. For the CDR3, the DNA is TGTGCCAGCAGCCCATGGGGGACAGGGTCTGAGGAGCAGTACTTC.

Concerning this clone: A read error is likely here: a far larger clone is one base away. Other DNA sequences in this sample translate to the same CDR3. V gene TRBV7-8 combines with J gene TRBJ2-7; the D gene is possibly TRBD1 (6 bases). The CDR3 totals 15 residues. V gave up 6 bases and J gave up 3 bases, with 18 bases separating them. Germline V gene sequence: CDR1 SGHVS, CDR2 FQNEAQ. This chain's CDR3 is CASRWGQGPSYEQYF. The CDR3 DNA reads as TGTGCCAGCAGGTGGGGACAAGGCCCAAGCTACGAGCAGTACTTC.

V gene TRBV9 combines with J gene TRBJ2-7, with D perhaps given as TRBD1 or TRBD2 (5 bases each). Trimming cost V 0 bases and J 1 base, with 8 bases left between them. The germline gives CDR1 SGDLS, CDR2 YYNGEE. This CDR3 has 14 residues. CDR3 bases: TGTGCCAGCAGCGTAGCGGGGCATTCCTACGAGCAGTACTTC. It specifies CASSVAGHSYEQYF.

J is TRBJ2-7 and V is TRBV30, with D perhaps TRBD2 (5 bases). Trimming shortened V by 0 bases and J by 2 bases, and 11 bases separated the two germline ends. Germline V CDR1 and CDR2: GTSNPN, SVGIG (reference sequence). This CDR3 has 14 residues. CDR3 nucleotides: TGTGCCTGGAGTGTGGATTCCGGGGCCTACGAGCAGTACTTC. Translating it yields CAWSVDSGAYEQYF.

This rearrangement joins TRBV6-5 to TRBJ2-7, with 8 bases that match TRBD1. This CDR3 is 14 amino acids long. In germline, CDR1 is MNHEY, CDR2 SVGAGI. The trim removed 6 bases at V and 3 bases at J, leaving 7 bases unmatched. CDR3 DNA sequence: TGTGCCAGCAGCCCCGACAGGGGAGGCTACGAGCAGTACTTC. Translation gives CASSPDRGGYEQYF.

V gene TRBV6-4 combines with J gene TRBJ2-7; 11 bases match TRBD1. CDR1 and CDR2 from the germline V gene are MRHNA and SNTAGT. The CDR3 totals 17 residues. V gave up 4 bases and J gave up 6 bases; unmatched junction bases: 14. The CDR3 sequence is CASSAPGSGTGGGEQYF. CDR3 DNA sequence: TGTGCCAGCAGTGCACCGGGATCTGGGACAGGGGGAGGCGAGCAGTACTTC.

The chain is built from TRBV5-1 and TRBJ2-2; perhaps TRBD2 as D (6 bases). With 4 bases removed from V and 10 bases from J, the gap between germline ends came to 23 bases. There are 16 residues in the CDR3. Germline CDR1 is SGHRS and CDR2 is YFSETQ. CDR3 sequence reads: CASSRTRDFLVEELFF. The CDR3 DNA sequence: TGCGCCAGCAGCCGTACCCGGGACTTCCTAGTGGAGGAGCTGTTTTTT.

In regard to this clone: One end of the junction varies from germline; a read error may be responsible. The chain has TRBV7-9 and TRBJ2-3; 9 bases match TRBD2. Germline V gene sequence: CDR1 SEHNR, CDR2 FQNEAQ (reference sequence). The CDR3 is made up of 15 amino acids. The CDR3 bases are TGTGCCAGCAGCGTAGCGGGAGTTTGGACAGATACGCAGTATTTT. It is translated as CASSVAGVWTDTQYF.

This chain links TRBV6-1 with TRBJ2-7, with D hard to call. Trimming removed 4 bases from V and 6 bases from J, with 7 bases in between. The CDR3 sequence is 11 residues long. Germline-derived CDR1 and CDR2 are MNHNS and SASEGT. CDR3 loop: CASSVFAEQYF. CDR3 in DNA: TGTGCCAGCAGTGTTTTTGCCGAGCAGTACTTC.

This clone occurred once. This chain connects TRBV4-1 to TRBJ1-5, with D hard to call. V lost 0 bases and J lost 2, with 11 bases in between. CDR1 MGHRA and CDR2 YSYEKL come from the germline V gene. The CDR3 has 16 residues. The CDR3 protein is CASSQDLGRCNQPQHF. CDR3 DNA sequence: TGCGCCAGCAGCCAAGATCTAGGTCGCTGCAATCAGCCCCAGCATTTT.

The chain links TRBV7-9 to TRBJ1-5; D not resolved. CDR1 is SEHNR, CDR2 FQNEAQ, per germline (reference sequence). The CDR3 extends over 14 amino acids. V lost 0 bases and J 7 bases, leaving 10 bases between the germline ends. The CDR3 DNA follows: TGTGCCAGCAGCTTAGCTGGGAAGGGCCAGCCCCAGCATTTT. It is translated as CASSLAGKGQPQHF.

The CDR3 sequence is CASSWGTGGVSPLHF. The CDR3, as DNA: TGTGCCAGCAGCTGGGGGACAGGGGGCGTTTCACCCCTCCACTTT. The genes are TRBV13 and TRBJ1-6; 12 positions match TRBD1. Trimming cost V 4 bases and J 9 bases; bases outside gene matches: 4. CDR3 length: 15 residues. The germline gives CDR1 PRHDT, CDR2 FYEKMQ (reference sequence).

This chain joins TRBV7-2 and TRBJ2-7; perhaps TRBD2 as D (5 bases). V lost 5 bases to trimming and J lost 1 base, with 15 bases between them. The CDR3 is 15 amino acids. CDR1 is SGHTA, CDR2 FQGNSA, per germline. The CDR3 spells CASSAPPSSSYEQYF. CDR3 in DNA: TGTGCCAGCAGCGCACCACCTAGCAGTTCCTACGAGCAGTACTTC.

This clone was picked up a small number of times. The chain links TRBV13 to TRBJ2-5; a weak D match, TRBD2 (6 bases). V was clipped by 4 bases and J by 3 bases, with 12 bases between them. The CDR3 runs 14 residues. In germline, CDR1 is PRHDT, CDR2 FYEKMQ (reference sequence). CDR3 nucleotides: TGTGCCAGCAGCTCAGGAGGGCAGGAAGAGACCCAGTACTTC. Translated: CASSSGGQEETQYF.

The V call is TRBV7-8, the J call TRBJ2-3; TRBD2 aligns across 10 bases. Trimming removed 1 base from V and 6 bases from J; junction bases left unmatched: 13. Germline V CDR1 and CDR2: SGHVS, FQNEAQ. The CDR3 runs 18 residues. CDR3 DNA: TGTGCCAGCAGCTTAGACCGGTTTCTTAGCGGGAGGACTGATACGCAGTATTTT. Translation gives CASSLDRFLSGRTDTQYF.

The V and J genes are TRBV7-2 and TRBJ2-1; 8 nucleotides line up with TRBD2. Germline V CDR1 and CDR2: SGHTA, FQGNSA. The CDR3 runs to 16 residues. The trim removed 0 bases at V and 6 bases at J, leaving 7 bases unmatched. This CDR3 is CASSLARTSFANEQFF. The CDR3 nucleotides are TGTGCCAGCAGCTTAGCACGGACTAGCTTTGCCAATGAGCAGTTCTTC.

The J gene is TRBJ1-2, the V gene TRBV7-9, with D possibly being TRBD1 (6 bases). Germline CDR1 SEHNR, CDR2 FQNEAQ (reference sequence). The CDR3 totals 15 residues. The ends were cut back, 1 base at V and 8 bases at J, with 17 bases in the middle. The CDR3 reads CASSLVNSGVEGYTF. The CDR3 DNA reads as TGTGCCAGCAGCTTAGTCAATTCAGGGGTTGAAGGCTACACCTTC.

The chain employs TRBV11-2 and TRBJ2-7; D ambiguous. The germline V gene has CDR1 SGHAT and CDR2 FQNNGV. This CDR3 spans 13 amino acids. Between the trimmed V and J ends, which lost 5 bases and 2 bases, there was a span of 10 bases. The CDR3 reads CASSEGLAYEQYF. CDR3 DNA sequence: TGTGCCAGCAGCGAAGGGTTAGCCTACGAGCAGTACTTC.

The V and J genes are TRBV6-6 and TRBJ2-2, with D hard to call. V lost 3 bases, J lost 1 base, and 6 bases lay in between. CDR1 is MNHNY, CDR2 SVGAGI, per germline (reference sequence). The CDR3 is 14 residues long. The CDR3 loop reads CASSYKENTGELFF. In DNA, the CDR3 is TGTGCCAGCAGTTATAAAGAGAACACCGGGGAGCTGTTTTTT.

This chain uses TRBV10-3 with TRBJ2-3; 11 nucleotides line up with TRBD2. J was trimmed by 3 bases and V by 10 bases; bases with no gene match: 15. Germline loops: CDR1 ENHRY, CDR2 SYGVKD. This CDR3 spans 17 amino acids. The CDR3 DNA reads TGTGCCAGACCACTAGCGGGAGTAATTTTCGCGACAGATACGCAGTATTTT. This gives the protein CARPLAGVIFATDTQYF.

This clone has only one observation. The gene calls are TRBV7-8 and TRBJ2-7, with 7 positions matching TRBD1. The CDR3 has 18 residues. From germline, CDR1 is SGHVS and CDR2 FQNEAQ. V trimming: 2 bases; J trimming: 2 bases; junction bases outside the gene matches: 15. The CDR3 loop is CASSLPLLGGESTYEQYF. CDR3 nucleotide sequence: TGTGCCAGCAGCTTACCCCTCTTAGGGGGCGAATCAACCTACGAGCAGTACTTC. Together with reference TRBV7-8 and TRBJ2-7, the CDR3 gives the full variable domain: GAGVSQSPRYKVAKRGQDVALRCDPISGHVSLFWYQQALGQGPEFLTYFQNEAQLDKSGLPSDRFFAERPEGSVSTLKIQRTQQEDSAVYLCASSLPLLGGESTYEQYFGPGTRLTVT.

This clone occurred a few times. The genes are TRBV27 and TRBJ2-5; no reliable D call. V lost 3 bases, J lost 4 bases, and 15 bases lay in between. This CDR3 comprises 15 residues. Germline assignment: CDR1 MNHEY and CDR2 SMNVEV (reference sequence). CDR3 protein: CASSLAPHLAETQYF. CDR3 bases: TGTGCCAGCAGTTTGGCCCCCCATTTGGCAGAGACCCAGTACTTC.

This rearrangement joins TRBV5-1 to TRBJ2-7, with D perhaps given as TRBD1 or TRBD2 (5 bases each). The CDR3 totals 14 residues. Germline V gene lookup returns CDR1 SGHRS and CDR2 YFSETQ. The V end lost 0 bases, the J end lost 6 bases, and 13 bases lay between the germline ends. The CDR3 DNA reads TGCGCCAGCAGCTTGGCCGCCGGGGCAGCCGAGCAGTACTTC. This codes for CASSLAAGAAEQYF.

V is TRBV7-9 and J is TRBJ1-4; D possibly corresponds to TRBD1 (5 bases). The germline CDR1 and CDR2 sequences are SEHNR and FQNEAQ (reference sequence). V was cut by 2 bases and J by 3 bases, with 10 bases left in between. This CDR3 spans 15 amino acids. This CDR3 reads CASSLLDSANEKLFF. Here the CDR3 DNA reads TGTGCCAGCAGCTTACTTGACAGCGCTAATGAAAAACTGTTTTTT. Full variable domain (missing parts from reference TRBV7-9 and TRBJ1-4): DTGVSQNPRHKITKRGQNVTFRCDPISEHNRLYWYRQTLGQGPEFLTYFQNEAQLEKSRLLSDRFSAERPKGSFSTLEIQRTEQGDSAMYLCASSLLDSANEKLFFGSGTQLSVL.

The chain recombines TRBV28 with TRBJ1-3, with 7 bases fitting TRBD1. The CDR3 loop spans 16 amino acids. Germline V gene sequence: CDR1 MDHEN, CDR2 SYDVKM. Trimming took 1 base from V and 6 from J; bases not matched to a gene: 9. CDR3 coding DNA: TGTGCCAGCAGTTTATTACCAGGGGGATTTGTAAACACCATATATTTT. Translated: CASSLLPGGFVNTIYF. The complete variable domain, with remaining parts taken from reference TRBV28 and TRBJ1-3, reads DVKVTQSSRYLVKRTGEKVFLECVQDMDHENMFWYRQDPGLGLRLIYFSYDVKMKEKGDIPEGYSVSREKKERFSLILESASTNQTSMYLCASSLLPGGFVNTIYFGEGSWLTVV.

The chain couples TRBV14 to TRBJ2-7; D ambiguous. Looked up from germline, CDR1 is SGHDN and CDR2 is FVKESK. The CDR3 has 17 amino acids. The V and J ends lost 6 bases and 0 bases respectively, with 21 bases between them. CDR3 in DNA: TGTGCCAGCAGTTCTGAAGCCGTGGAGCGTCGCTCCTACGAGCAGTACTTC. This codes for CASSSEAVERRSYEQYF.